The text below deals with one T cell receptor (beta chain). Clones were sequenced by immunoSEQ multiplex PCR, and TCRdb holds only the in-frame ones, with some missing. The repertoire holds about 220,000 clones, with approximately 90% as singletons. The CDR3 is 19 residues long. CDR1 is SGHAT and CDR2 is FQNNGV in the germline V gene. The junction had 14 bases not matched to a gene; V was cut back by 4 bases and J by 6 bases. Patients from Seattle were sampled longitudinally, starting during active infection. This entry comes from a study of blood T cell repertoires in COVID-19. The chain combines TRBV11-2 with TRBJ2-1; 14 nucleotides agree with TRBD2. The TCR sequence derives from a woman between 45 and 65 years old with COVID-19, enrolled during active disease. Material for sequencing was peripheral blood. CDR3 amino acids: CASSSPNPTTSGGANEQFF. The CDR3 nucleotides read TGTGCCAGCAGCTCTCCGAACCCCACGACTAGCGGGGGGGCCAATGAGCAGTTCTTC.